Presented here are 3 T cell receptor beta chains from one specimen sequenced in a study of cytomegalovirus exposure and HLA in healthy donors listed by TCRdb under 2017. The library was generated by the immunoSEQ multiplex PCR assay. The multiplex PCR relied on a mix of 60 forward primers for TCR Vbeta segments and 13 reverse primers for TCR Jbeta segments. TCRdb stores this immuneACCESS table with in-frame sequences only. Part of the clones is absent; in the studies checked, under half of the shortfall reflects unresolved V genes, and no reason is known for the rest. This sample has about 150,000 clones in its table, and around 74% of those were observed once. The ten largest clonotypes hold about 6.7% of the sample. Sequenced sample: PBMCs. These receptors were taken from a man over 45 in good health and CMV-seropositive.

The rearrangement uses TRBV27 and TRBJ1-4, with a weak D call TRBD1 (5 bases). From germline, CDR1 is MNHEY and CDR2 SMNVEV (reference sequence). CDR3 length: 15 amino acids. Trimming took off 6 bases at V and 2 bases at J, with 13 bases between the two ends. The CDR3 sequence: CASRDSGRTNEKLFF. The CDR3 bases are TGTGCCAGCAGGGATTCAGGGCGCACTAATGAAAAACTGTTTTTT.

Worth noting for this clone: A junction end diverges from the germline sequence, so it may reflect a read error. This same CDR3 is encoded by further DNA sequences in the sample. The CDR3 DNA reads TGTGCCAGCAGCTACTCGCAGGATAGCGGGTACGAGCAGTACTTC. Amino acid sequence: CASSYSQDSGYEQYF. This chain connects TRBV6-5 to TRBJ2-7; 7 bases are a match to TRBD2. Germline values: CDR1 MNHEY, CDR2 SVGAGI. This CDR3 has 15 amino acids.

The rearrangement uses TRBV6-1 and TRBJ2-5, with 9 nucleotides matching TRBD1. J was trimmed by 0 bases and V by 6 bases; bases with no gene match: 5. Germline CDR1 reads MNHNS; CDR2 reads SASEGT. CDR3 length: 15 residues. The CDR3 DNA reads TGTGCCAGCAGGAACAGGGGGCTGGACCAAGAGACCCAGTACTTC. Translation gives CASRNRGLDQETQYF.